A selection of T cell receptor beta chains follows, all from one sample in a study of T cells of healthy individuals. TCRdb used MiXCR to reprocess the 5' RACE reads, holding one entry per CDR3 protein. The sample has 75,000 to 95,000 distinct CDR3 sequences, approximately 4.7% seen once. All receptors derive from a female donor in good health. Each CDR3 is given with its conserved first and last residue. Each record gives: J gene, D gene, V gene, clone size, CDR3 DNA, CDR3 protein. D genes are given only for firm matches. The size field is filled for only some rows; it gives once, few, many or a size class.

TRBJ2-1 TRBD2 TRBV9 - TGTGCCAGCAGCGTAGCGGGACTGGCTAGCGGGCCATACAATGAGCAGTTCTTC CASSVAGLASGPYNEQFF
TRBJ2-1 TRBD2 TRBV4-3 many TGCGCCAGCAGCCAAGACTTGACTAGCGGCTCCTACAATGAGCAGTTCTTC CASSQDLTSGSYNEQFF
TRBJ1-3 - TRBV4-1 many TGCGCCAGCAGCCAAGGGGGCGCCCGCTCTGGAAACACCATATATTTT CASSQGGARSGNTIYF
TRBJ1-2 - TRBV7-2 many TGTGCCAGCAGCCGAATGGAGGGGCGGGGTGGCTACACCTTC CASSRMEGRGGYTF
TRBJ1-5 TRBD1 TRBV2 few TGTGCCAGCAGCGGAGGGACAGCTCGCGGCAATCAGCCCCAGCATTTT CASSGGTARGNQPQHF
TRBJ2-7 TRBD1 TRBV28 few TGTGCCAGCAGTTGGCCCGGGCAGGGGGCCTACGAGCAGTACTTC CASSWPGQGAYEQYF
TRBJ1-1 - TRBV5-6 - TGTGCCAGCAGTCACAATGGACTTCGCCTAAACACTGAAGCTTTCTTT CASSHNGLRLNTEAFF
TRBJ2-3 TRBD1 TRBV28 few TGTGCCAGCAGTCTCCCCTTGGGACAGGGAGAAGGAACAGATACGCAGTATTTT CASSLPLGQGEGTDTQYF
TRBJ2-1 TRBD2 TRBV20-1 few TGCAGTGCTCGGACTAGCGGGAGGTCCTACAATGAGCAGTTCTTC CSARTSGRSYNEQFF
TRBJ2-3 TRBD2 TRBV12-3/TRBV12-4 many TGTGCCAGCAGTTTCGGGACTAGCGGGAGGCGGACAGATACGCAGTATTTT CASSFGTSGRRTDTQYF
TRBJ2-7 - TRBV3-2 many TGTGCCAGCAGCCGTTACGGGGAGGTGGGGGAGCAGTACTTC CASSRYGEVGEQYF
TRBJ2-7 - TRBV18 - TGTGCCAGCTCCCCGGTACCCTCCTACGAGCAGTACTTC CASSPVPSYEQYF
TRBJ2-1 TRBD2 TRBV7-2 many TGTGCCAGCAGCTCCCGGACTAGCGGGAGATACAATGAGCAGTTCTTC CASSSRTSGRYNEQFF
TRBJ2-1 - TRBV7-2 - TGTGCCAGCAGCTTAATCGGCGGGTCCTACAATGAGCAGTTCTTC CASSLIGGSYNEQFF
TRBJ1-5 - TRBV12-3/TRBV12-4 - TGTGCCAGCAGTTTATCGGGCGTCCGTCAGCCCCAGCATTTT CASSLSGVRQPQHF
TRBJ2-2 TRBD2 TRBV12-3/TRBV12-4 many TGTGCCAGCAGTTTAGGGGTACTAGCGGTCGGGGAGCTGTTTTTT CASSLGVLAVGELFF
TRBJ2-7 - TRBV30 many TGTGCCTGGGCCCTCCGGGCCCCCCTCGAGCAGTACTTC CAWALRAPLEQYF
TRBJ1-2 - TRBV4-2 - TGTGCCAGCAGCCAAGAGTTGACCACGTACGGCTACACCTTC CASSQELTTYGYTF
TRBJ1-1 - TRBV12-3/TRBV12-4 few TGTGCCACCTTACGTCGGGAAATGAACACTGAAGCTTTCTTT CATLRREMNTEAFF
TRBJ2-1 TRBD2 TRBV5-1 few TGCGCCAGCAGCCGAGCGGGGCACTACAATGAGCAGTTCTTC CASSRAGHYNEQFF
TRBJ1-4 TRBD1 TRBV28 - TGTGCCAGCAGTTTACCCCAGACAGGGGCGGAAAAACTGTTTTTT CASSLPQTGAEKLFF
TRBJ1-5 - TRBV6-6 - TGTGCCAGCAGTTTGACAGTTAATAGCAATCAGCCCCAGCATTTT CASSLTVNSNQPQHF
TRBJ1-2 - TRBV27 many TGTGCCAGCAGTCACTCCGGCAGCCCAAACTATGGCTACACCTTC CASSHSGSPNYGYTF
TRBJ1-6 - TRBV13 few TGTGCCAGCAGCTCCAGGGGTGTAGTTTCACCCCTCCACTTT CASSSRGVVSPLHF
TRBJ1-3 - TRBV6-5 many TGTGCCAGCAGTTACTCCAGGGATTCTGGAAACACCATATATTTT CASSYSRDSGNTIYF
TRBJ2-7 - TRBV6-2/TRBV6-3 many TGTGCCAGCAGTTCCCAACTTCGCGAGCAGTACTTC CASSSQLREQYF
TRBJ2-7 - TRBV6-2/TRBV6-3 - TGTGCCAGCAGTAAATCGGACTTCAAGCAGTACTTC CASSKSDFKQYF
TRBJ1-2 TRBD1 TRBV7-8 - TGTGCCAGCAGCTCCTATTTATCGGGACAGGGGCATGGTGGCTACACCTTC CASSSYLSGQGHGGYTF
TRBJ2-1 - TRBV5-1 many TGCGCCAGCAGCCCGCGACTAGTTGAGAATGAGCAGTTCTTC CASSPRLVENEQFF
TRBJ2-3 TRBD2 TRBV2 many TGTGCCAGCAGACCCGGACTAGCGGGGGGCACAGATACGCAGTATTTT CASRPGLAGGTDTQYF
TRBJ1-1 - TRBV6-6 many TGTGCCAGCAGACGCGAGTTGATCACTGAAGCTTTCTTT CASRRELITEAFF
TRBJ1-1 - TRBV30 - TGTGCCTGGGAGGAGCAAGGAAACACTGAAGCTTTCTTT CAWEEQGNTEAFF
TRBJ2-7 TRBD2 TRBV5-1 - TGCGCCAGCAGCTTCTCGTACGGACTAGTCTCCTACGAGCAGTACTTC CASSFSYGLVSYEQYF
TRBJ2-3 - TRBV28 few TGTGCCAGCAGTGGCCCTGCCGGCACAGATACGCAGTATTTT CASSGPAGTDTQYF
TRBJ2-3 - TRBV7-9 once TGTGCCAGCAGCGCCGGGCCCCGAAAGGTGGATACGCAGTATTTT CASSAGPRKVDTQYF
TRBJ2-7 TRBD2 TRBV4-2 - TGTGCCAGCAGCCAAGGACTAGCGGATTCGGGTGAGCAGTACTTC CASSQGLADSGEQYF
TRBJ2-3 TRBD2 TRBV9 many TGTGCCAGCAGCGTAGCCTTAGGGACTAGCGCTCAAGATACGCAGTATTTT CASSVALGTSAQDTQYF
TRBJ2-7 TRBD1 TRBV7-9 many TGTGCCAGCAGCCCATCCCCGGGACAGGGAAGCTCCTACGAGCAGTACTTC CASSPSPGQGSSYEQYF
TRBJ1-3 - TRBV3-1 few TGTGCCAGCAGCTCTTGGGCCATCCTCTCTGGAAACACCATATATTTT CASSSWAILSGNTIYF
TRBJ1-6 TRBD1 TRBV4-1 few TGCGCCAGCAGCCAAGATAGGGACACCGGGACAGATAATTCACCCCTCCACTTT CASSQDRDTGTDNSPLHF
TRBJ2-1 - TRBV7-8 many TGTGCCAGCAGCTTAGGAATCGGCCAGTTCTTC CASSLGIGQFF